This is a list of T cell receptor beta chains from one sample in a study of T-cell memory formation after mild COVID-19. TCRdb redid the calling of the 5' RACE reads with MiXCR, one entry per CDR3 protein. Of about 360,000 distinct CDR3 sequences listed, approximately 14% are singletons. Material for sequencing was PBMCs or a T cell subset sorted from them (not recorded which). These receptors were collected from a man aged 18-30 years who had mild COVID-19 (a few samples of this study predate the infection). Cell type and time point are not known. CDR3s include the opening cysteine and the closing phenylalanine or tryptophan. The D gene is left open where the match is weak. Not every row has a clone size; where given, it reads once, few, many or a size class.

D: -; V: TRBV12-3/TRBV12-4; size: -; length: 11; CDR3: CASSLGLTQYF
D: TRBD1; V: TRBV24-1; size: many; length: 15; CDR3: CATSDPGTGENEQFF
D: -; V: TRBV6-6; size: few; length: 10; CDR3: CASSYDGYTF
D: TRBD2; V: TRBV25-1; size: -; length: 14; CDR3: CASSVLAGDETQYF
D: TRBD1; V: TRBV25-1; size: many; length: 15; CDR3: CASSGPTGGASEQYF
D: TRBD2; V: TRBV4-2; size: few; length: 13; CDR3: CASSQESGRAQYF
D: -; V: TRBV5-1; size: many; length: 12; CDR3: CASRSEGNIQYF
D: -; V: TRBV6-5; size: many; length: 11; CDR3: CASKGRDEQFF
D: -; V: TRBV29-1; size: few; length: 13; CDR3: CSAPVLGDETQYF
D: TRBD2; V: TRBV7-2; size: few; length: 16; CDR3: CASSLILPAGDIEQFF
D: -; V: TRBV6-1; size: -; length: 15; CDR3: CASSDGRQWITEAFF
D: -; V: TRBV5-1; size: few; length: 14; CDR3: CASSSGAPADTQYF
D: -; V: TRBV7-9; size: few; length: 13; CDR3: CASSLDPGHEQYF
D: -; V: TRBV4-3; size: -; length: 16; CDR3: CASSQAFTGAPDTQYF
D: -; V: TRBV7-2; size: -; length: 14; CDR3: CASGGGPGTGELFF
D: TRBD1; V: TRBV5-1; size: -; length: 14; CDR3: CASSWDRVTDTQYF
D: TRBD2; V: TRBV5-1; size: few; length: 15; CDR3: CASTYSSGGNNEQFF
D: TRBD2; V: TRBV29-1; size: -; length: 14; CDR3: CSVDGLADHNEQFF
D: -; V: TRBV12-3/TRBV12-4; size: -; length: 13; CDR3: CASSLGGLGGYTF
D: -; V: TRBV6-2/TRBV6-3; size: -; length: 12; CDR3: CASSRGKDGYTF
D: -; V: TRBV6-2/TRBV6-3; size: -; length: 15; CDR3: CASSYMDYAQETQYF
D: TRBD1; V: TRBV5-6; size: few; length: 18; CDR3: CASSFSLRDRGGTDTQYF
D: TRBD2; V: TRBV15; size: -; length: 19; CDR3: CATSRDLAGELTNTGELFF
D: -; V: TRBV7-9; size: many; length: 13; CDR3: CASSRGGGYGYTF
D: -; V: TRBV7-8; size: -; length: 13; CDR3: CASSFNGNYGYTF
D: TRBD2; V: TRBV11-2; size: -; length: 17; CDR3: CASSSLGKAGGTDTQYF
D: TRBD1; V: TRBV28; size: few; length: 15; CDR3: CASSPGSGGNSPLHF
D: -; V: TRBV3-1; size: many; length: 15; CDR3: CASSQGVGTTDTQYF
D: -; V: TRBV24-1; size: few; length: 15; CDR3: CATSAPDTGAYGYTF
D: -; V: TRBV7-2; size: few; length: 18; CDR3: CASSNYPTGSSYNSPLHF
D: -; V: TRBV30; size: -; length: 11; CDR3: CAWSVPETQYF
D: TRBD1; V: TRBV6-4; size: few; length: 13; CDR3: CASSVDRDSPLHF
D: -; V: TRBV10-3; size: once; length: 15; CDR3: CAISAEGIDTDTQYF
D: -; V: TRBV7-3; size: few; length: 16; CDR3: CASRTPRKESNYGYTF
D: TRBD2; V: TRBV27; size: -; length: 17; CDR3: CASSLSGLAGGLFAQFF
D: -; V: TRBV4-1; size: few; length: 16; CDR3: CASSLTPGTVNTEAFF
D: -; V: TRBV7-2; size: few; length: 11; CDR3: CATHWGETQYF
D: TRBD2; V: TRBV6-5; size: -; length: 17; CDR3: CASSSLAGETGANVLTF
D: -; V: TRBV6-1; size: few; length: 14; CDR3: CATTGGVGNQPQHF
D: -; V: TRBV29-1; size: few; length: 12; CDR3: CFCMYSNQPQHF
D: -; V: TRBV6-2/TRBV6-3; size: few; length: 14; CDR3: CASSSRDPLSGYTF
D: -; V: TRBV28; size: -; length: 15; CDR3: CASTLAQGFTDTQYF
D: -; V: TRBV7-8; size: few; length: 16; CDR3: CASSFSPGTSGNTIYF
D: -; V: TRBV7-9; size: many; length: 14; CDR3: CASSRRTTSDTQYF
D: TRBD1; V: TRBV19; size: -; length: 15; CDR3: CASGGSGTGVYEQYF
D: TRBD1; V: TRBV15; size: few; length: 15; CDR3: CATSSRDRVSGELFF
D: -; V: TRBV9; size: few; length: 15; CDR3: CASSVLGGVNTEAFF
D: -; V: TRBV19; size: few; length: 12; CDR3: CASKAGVTEAFF